This is a list of T cell receptor beta chains from one sample in a study of glioma-infiltrating T cells after dendritic cell vaccination. The assay was immunoSEQ multiplex PCR, and TCRdb's table has in-frame clones only and misses some. The table shows more than 100,000 clones, with 75% to 85% occurring only once. The starting material was blood, obtained before dendritic cell vaccination. The receptor set was obtained from a human donor with glioblastoma. Each CDR3 is given with its conserved first and last residue. D genes are given only for firm matches. Only part of the rows carry a size: once, few, many, or a class if the clone is expanded.

size	V	length	D	J	CDR3	DNA
-	TRBV11-3	15	-	TRBJ2-7	CASSGWDSLGYEQYF	TGTGCCAGCAGCGGATGGGACTCCCTGGGCTACGAGCAGTACTTC
-	TRBV7-9	15	TRBD1	TRBJ2-3	CASRSQGQPTDTQYF	TGTGCCAGCAGGTCACAGGGACAGCCCACAGATACGCAGTATTTT
-	TRBV12-5	11	-	TRBJ2-3	CASGLAGTQYF	TGTGCTAGTGGTTTAGCGGGTACGCAGTATTTT
-	TRBV10-2	13	-	TRBJ1-6	CASLSSYNSPLHF	TGCGCCTCACTGAGCTCCTATAATTCACCCCTCCACTTT
-	TRBV5-4	15	-	TRBJ1-1	CASSLEQAIHTEAFF	TGTGCCAGCAGCTTGGAGCAGGCGATCCACACTGAAGCTTTCTTT
-	TRBV5-1	13	TRBD2	TRBJ2-7	CASSLGGGYEQYF	TGCGCCAGCAGCTTGGGGGGGGGCTACGAGCAGTACTTC
-	TRBV7-2	15	TRBD1	TRBJ1-5	CASSWQGQSGQPQHF	TGTGCCAGCAGCTGGCAGGGACAGTCAGGACAGCCCCAGCATTTT
-	TRBV7-6	15	-	TRBJ2-7	CASSSRARVSYEQYF	TGTGCCAGCAGCTCTAGAGCGAGGGTTTCCTACGAGCAGTACTTC
-	TRBV6-5	14	TRBD1	TRBJ1-2	CASSKQGAGYGYTF	TGTGCCAGCAGTAAACAGGGGGCCGGCTATGGCTACACCTTC
-	TRBV30	18	TRBD1	TRBJ1-3	CAWSGTGRTSPSGNTIYF	TGTGCCTGGAGTGGGACAGGCCGTACCTCACCCTCTGGAAACACCATATATTTT
once	TRBV5-6	15	-	TRBJ1-1	CASSLFAGRNTEAFF	TGTGCCAGCAGCTTGTTCGCGGGTCGGAACACTGAAGCTTTCTTT
-	TRBV4-1	14	-	TRBJ1-2	CASSQASRLNGYTF	TGCGCCAGCAGCCAAGCCAGCAGGCTGAATGGCTACACCTTC
-	TRBV15	15	-	TRBJ2-7	CATSRERQAYYEQYF	TGTGCCACCAGCAGAGAAAGACAGGCCTACTACGAGCAGTACTTC
few	TRBV7-9	14	-	TRBJ1-3	CASSSRDSGNTIYF	TGTGCCAGCAGCTCCAGGGACTCTGGAAACACCATATATTTT
-	TRBV11-1	14	-	TRBJ2-3	CASSPGPGADTQYF	TGTGCCAGCAGCCCGGGCCCGGGGGCAGATACGCAGTATTTT
-	TRBV19	14	-	TRBJ2-1	CASGRDDPYNEQFF	TGTGCCTCAGGCAGGGATGACCCCTACAATGAGCAGTTCTTC
-	TRBV5-4	14	-	TRBJ1-2	CASSRITGTDGYTF	TGTGCCAGCAGCCGTATAACAGGGACGGATGGCTACACCTTC
few	TRBV6-5	12	-	TRBJ1-4	CASTSYPGKLFF	TGTGCCAGCACCTCTTACCCCGGTAAACTGTTTTTT
-	TRBV5-1	16	-	TRBJ2-2	CASSLEELSNTGELFF	TGCGCCAGCAGCTTGGAAGAGCTGTCGAACACCGGGGAGCTGTTTTTT
-	TRBV5-5	15	-	TRBJ2-7	CASSSPYRSSYEQYF	TGTGCCAGCAGCTCACCCTACCGTAGCTCCTACGAGCAGTACTTC
-	TRBV4-3	15	TRBD1	TRBJ1-6	CASSRGTGVYSPLHF	TGCGCCAGCAGCCGAGGGACAGGGGTCTATTCACCCCTCCACTTT
once	TRBV7-9	14	TRBD2	TRBJ2-3	CASSPGGIEYTQYF	TGTGCCAGCAGCCCGGGAGGGATTGAGTATACGCAGTATTTT
-	TRBV2	13	TRBD1	TRBJ1-1	CASIETGAVEAFF	TGTGCCAGCATCGAGACAGGGGCAGTCGAAGCTTTCTTT
-	TRBV2	14	-	TRBJ1-1	CASSRGRQGTEAFF	TGTGCCAGCAGCCGGGGGAGACAAGGGACTGAAGCTTTCTTT
-	TRBV23-1	16	-	TRBJ1-6	CASSQCGSSYNSPLHF	TGCGCCAGCAGTCAATGTGGCAGCTCCTATAATTCACCCCTCCACTTT
-	TRBV5-1	15	TRBD1	TRBJ2-3	CASSPDREGTDTQYF	TGCGCCAGCAGCCCGGACAGGGAAGGGACAGATACGCAGTATTTT
-	TRBV4-3	16	TRBD2	TRBJ2-5	CASSLSSSGGLGTQYF	TGCGCCAGCAGCCTAAGCTCTAGCGGGGGGCTTGGGACCCAGTACTTC
-	TRBV27	15	-	TRBJ2-1	CASSSFGKARNEQFF	TGTGCCAGCAGTTCCTTCGGGAAGGCGAGGAATGAGCAGTTCTTC
few	TRBV30	13	TRBD2	TRBJ2-5	CAWSSSGEETQYF	TGTGCCTGGAGTTCTAGCGGGGAAGAGACCCAGTACTTC
-	TRBV30	16	-	TRBJ1-2	CAWSVRLGRGNYGYTF	TGTGCCTGGAGTGTGAGGCTCGGGAGAGGGAACTATGGCTACACCTTC
once	TRBV7-2	15	TRBD1	TRBJ1-2	CASSYGQGEPDGYTF	TGTGCCAGCAGCTATGGACAGGGGGAGCCGGATGGCTACACCTTC
-	TRBV10-3	15	TRBD1	TRBJ1-1	CAISDPDRGHTEAFF	TGTGCCATCAGTGACCCTGACAGGGGACACACTGAAGCTTTCTTT
-	TRBV9	15	TRBD1	TRBJ1-3	CASSPRDSHTDTIYF	TGTGCCAGCAGCCCCAGGGACAGCCATACGGACACCATATATTTT
few	TRBV20-1	11	-	TRBJ2-7	CSARTTYEQYF	TGCAGTGCTAGGACTACCTACGAGCAGTACTTC
few	TRBV7-9	14	-	TRBJ2-7	CASSLGQRTYEQYF	TGTGCCAGCAGCTTAGGACAGCGCACCTACGAGCAGTACTTC
-	TRBV6-1	14	-	TRBJ1-6	CASGKNSYNSPLHF	TGTGCCAGCGGCAAAAACTCCTATAATTCACCCCTCCACTTT
-	TRBV7-9	16	-	TRBJ1-1	CASSSPPGGTNTEAFF	TGTGCCAGCAGCTCCCCTCCGGGGGGGACGAACACTGAAGCTTTCTTT
-	TRBV6-5	14	-	TRBJ1-1	CASSYGQEDTEAFF	TGTGCCAGCAGTTACGGGCAGGAAGACACTGAAGCTTTCTTT
-	TRBV6-1	13	-	TRBJ1-1	CASSGIRNTEAFF	TGTGCCAGCAGTGGAATTAGGAACACTGAAGCTTTCTTT
-	TRBV15	15	-	TRBJ1-2	CATSRPRQVNYGYTF	TGTGCCACCAGCAGACCACGCCAGGTTAACTATGGCTACACCTTC
-	TRBV7-8	15	TRBD1	TRBJ1-6	CASSSGGLTNSPLHF	TGTGCCAGCAGCTCAGGGGGTTTGACTAATTCACCCCTCCACTTT
-	TRBV4-1	15	-	TRBJ1-5	CASSQARTEGQPQHF	TGCGCCAGCAGCCAAGCTAGGACAGAGGGTCAGCCCCAGCATTTT
-	TRBV4-1	19	TRBD2	TRBJ2-1	CASSQGGLAGRISYNEQFF	TGCGCCAGCAGCCAAGGGGGACTAGCGGGTAGGATCTCCTACAATGAGCAGTTCTTC
-	TRBV4-1	16	-	TRBJ2-1	CASSQDITGNYNEQFF	TGCGCCAGCAGCCAAGATATTACCGGGAACTACAATGAGCAGTTCTTC
once	TRBV5-4	16	TRBD1	TRBJ2-5	CASSFRDRVVGETQYF	TGTGCCAGCAGCTTCCGGGACAGGGTTGTAGGAGAGACCCAGTACTTC
once	TRBV5-1	16	-	TRBJ2-2	CASHITGQLNTGELFF	TGCGCCAGCCACATTACAGGGCAACTGAACACCGGGGAGCTGTTTTTT